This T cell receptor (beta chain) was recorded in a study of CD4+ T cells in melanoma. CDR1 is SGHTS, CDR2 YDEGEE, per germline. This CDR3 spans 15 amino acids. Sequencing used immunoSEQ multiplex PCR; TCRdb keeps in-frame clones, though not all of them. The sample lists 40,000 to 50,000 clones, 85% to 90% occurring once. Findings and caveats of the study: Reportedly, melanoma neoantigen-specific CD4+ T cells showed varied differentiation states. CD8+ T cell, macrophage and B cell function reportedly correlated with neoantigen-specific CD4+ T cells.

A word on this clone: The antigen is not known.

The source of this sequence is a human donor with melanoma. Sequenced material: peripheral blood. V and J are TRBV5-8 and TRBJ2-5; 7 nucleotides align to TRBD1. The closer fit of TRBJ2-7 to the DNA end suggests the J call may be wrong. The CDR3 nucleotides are TGTGCCAGCAGCCACCAAACGGGACAGCTATACGAGCAGTACTTC. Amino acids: CASSHQTGQLYEQYF.